These 29 T cell receptor beta chains share one sample of origin, sequenced in a study of blood T cell repertoires in COVID-19. Clones were sequenced by immunoSEQ multiplex PCR, and TCRdb holds only the in-frame ones, with some missing. The sample holds about 310,000 clones; roughly 90% are singletons and the top ten take roughly 5.2%. Sequencing input: PBMCs or T cells enriched from blood (not recorded which). Receptors originate from a man in his 60s who had recovered from COVID-19.

The chain recombines TRBV19 with TRBJ2-3; 7 nucleotides match TRBD2. Trimming at V came to 4 bases and at J to 2 bases, leaving 6 bases not matched to a gene. The CDR3 is 15 residues long. The germline CDR1 and CDR2 sequences are LNHDA and SQIVND (reference sequence). CDR3 sequence (DNA): TGTGCCAGTAGTAGGACTAGTCCATCCACAGATACGCAGTATTTT. It encodes CASSRTSPSTDTQYF.

V and J are TRBV15 and TRBJ1-5, with TRBD1 matching over 7 bases. The CDR3 is 17 residues long. The V and J ends lost 3 bases and 0 bases, in that order; junction bases with no gene match: 8. CDR1 and CDR2 (germline): LNHNV, YYDKDF (reference sequence). The CDR3 region has the DNA TGTGCCACCAGCAGTGTTACAGGGGATAATAGCAATCAGCCCCAGCATTTT. The encoded protein is CATSSVTGDNSNQPQHF.

V is TRBV18 and J is TRBJ2-7, with 7 positions matching TRBD1. The germline CDR1 and CDR2 sequences are KGHSH and LQKENI. The CDR3 loop spans 16 amino acids. Trimming cost V 4 bases and J 2 bases; bases outside gene matches: 11. The CDR3 DNA is TGTGCCAGCTCACGAGGGGACAGCCTCGCGACCTACGAGCAGTACTTC. This translates into CASSRGDSLATYEQYF.

V and J are TRBV28 and TRBJ2-5, with 7 positions matching TRBD1. The CDR3 consists of 15 residues. The V segment lost 3 bases and the J segment 2 bases; nucleotides outside the gene matches: 6. Germline V CDR1 and CDR2: MDHEN, SYDVKM. CDR3 sequence: CASSLTGPPQETQYF. The DNA for the CDR3 is TGTGCCAGCAGTTTGACAGGGCCCCCTCAAGAGACCCAGTACTTC.

CDR3 nucleotides: TGTGCCAGCAGTCAACCGGGACAGGGTAAATACGAGCAGTACTTC. This encodes CASSQPGQGKYEQYF. The V gene is TRBV27, the J gene TRBJ2-7; 9 positions agree with TRBD1. Germline V gene lookup returns CDR1 MNHEY and CDR2 SMNVEV (reference sequence). The CDR3 covers 15 residues. V shed 5 bases, J shed 4 bases, and the junction held 9 bases outside the gene matches.

This clone was recorded only once. The CDR3 here is CASSPPYTSEGNEQYF. The CDR3 region has the DNA TGTGCCAGCTCACCGCCATATACTAGCGAAGGAAACGAGCAGTACTTC. The rearrangement links TRBV18 to TRBJ2-7; the match to TRBD2 covers 7 bases. The CDR3 has 16 amino acids. Germline V CDR1 and CDR2: KGHSH, LQKENI. J gave up 5 bases and V 3 bases, and 13 bases lay outside the gene matches. Combining the CDR3 with reference TRBV18 and TRBJ2-7 gives the whole variable domain NAGVMQNPRHLVRRRGQEARLRCSPMKGHSHVYWYRQLPEEGLKFMVYLQKENIIDESGMPKERFSAEFPKEGPSILRIQQVVRGDSAAYFCASSPPYTSEGNEQYFGPGTRLTVT.

The V call is TRBV3-1 (or the pseudogene TRBV3-2), the J call TRBJ2-7; possible D gene TRBD1, 6 bases. The CDR3 has 14 residues. CDR1 and CDR2 from the germline V gene are LGHDT and YNNKEL (reference sequence). The germline V and J ends were trimmed by 4 bases and 2 bases, with 12 bases remaining between them. The CDR3 loop reads CASSPRQVPYEQYF. CDR3 coding DNA: TGTGCCAGCAGCCCTAGACAGGTCCCCTACGAGCAGTACTTC.

The genes are TRBV5-4 and TRBJ1-2; 9 bases are shared with TRBD1. V shed 3 bases and J 6 bases; nucleotides not matched to a gene: 9. The germline V gene encodes CDR1 SGHNT and CDR2 YYREEE (reference sequence). This CDR3 region has 15 residues. The CDR3 sequence: CASSSAGTGNNGYTF. Written as DNA, the CDR3 is TGTGCCAGCAGCTCAGCCGGGACAGGGAACAATGGCTACACCTTC.

J is TRBJ1-2 and V is TRBV11-2; D ambiguous. The CDR3 length is 15 residues. CDR1 is SGHAT, CDR2 FQNNGV, per germline. Trimming stripped 0 bases from V and 3 bases from J, with 11 bases between. The CDR3 DNA sequence: TGTGCCAGCAGCTTAGATCACAACAGCTACTATGGCTACACCTTC. It is translated as CASSLDHNSYYGYTF.

In this sample, this clone turned up once. CDR3 residues: CASSEDLWYEQYF. In nucleotides, the CDR3 is TGTGCCAGCAGTGAAGACTTGTGGTACGAGCAGTACTTC. The chain links TRBV2 to TRBJ2-7; D is undetermined. In germline, CDR1 is SNHLY, CDR2 FYNNEI. The CDR3 covers 13 residues. V was shortened by 1 base and J by 4 bases, with 8 bases between the two germline ends.

This chain connects TRBV5-4 to TRBJ2-5; maybe TRBD2 (5 bases). This CDR3 spans 14 amino acids. V gave up 0 bases and J gave up 4 bases, with 10 bases separating them. Germline lookup yields CDR1 SGHNT and CDR2 YYREEE (reference sequence). This CDR3 reads CASSLERSGETQYF. CDR3 DNA sequence: TGTGCCAGCAGCTTGGAGCGGTCGGGAGAGACCCAGTACTTC.

The rearrangement uses TRBV6-6 and TRBJ2-1, with 12 bases aligning to TRBD2. This CDR3 has 14 amino acids. The V gene's germline CDR1 is MNHNY and CDR2 SVGAGI (reference sequence). The trim removed 5 bases at V and 10 bases at J, leaving 6 bases unmatched. CDR3 in DNA: TGTGCCAGCAGTAACCGACTAGCGGGAGACGAGCAGTTCTTC. It is translated as CASSNRLAGDEQFF.

The rearrangement uses TRBV12-5 and TRBJ1-2, with TRBD1 as a possible D gene (6 bases). The germline gives CDR1 LGHNT, CDR2 FRNRAP. V dropped 0 bases and J dropped 4 bases, with 15 bases sitting between them. The CDR3 is 16 residues long. CDR3 DNA sequence: TGTGCTAGTGGTTTGGTACTTCAGGGGTATAGCTATGGCTACACCTTC. Protein sequence: CASGLVLQGYSYGYTF.

The chain employs TRBV21-1 and TRBJ2-5; the table assigns TRBD2, which was not confirmed against the DNA. TRBV21-1 is classified as a pseudogene. This CDR3 contains 17 residues. CDR3 in amino acids: CASSKVGGVCVEETQYF. The DNA for the CDR3 is TGTGCCAGCAGCAAAGTTGGGGGGGTCTGCGTGGAAGAGACCCAGTACTTC.

The chain joins TRBV7-3 to TRBJ2-2, with D possibly TRBD2 on 6 matching bases. CDR3 length: 13 amino acids. V was trimmed by 5 bases and J by 4 bases, leaving 8 bases between them. Germline assignment: CDR1 SGHTA and CDR2 FQGTGA. The CDR3 here is CASSRDFTGELFF. The CDR3 bases are TGTGCCAGCAGCCGGGACTTCACCGGGGAGCTGTTTTTT.

The chain links TRBV5-1 to TRBJ1-2, with 9 bases matching TRBD1. CDR1 and CDR2 from the germline V gene are SGHRS and YFSETQ. The CDR3 sequence is 14 residues long. The trim removed 4 bases at V and 8 bases at J, leaving 9 bases unmatched. As DNA, the CDR3 is TGCGCCAGCAGCCGGGAGGGGACAGGGAGCGGCTACACCTTC. It translates to CASSREGTGSGYTF.

The chain couples TRBV24-1 to TRBJ2-5; no clear D gene. V was cut by 4 bases and J by 3 bases, with 11 bases left in between. Germline-derived CDR1 and CDR2 are KGHDR and SFDVKD. This CDR3 has 14 residues. The chain's CDR3 is CATSEPTVKETQYF. CDR3 bases: TGTGCCACCAGTGAGCCTACAGTAAAAGAGACCCAGTACTTC.

CDR3 nucleotide sequence: TGTGCCAGCAGTATGCAGGGGGAGACCCAGTACTTC. Translation: CASSMQGETQYF. V and J are TRBV6-5 and TRBJ2-5; a possible D gene is TRBD1 (6 bases). The CDR3 has 12 amino acids. Trimming pared 5 bases from V and 5 bases from J, leaving 9 bases between. From germline, CDR1 is MNHEY and CDR2 SVGAGI.

This clone was found a few times. This chain joins TRBV27 and TRBJ2-7; TRBD2 agrees at 9 bases. CDR1 is MNHEY and CDR2 is SMNVEV in the germline V gene (reference sequence). J gave up 6 bases and V 9 bases, and 9 bases lay outside the gene matches. This CDR3 is 13 amino acids long. CDR3 sequence (DNA): TGTGCCAGACCTCCGCCGACTAGCGGCGAGCAGTACTTC. Its protein is CARPPPTSGEQYF.

The chain uses TRBV7-3 and TRBJ2-1; TRBD2 agrees at 12 bases. With 4 bases clipped from V and 4 bases from J, the junction kept 11 bases outside the gene matches. The CDR3 length is 18 residues. CDR1 is SGHTA and CDR2 is FQGTGA in the germline V gene. The CDR3 sequence: CASSSQVRTSGIYNEQFF. DNA of the CDR3: TGTGCCAGCAGCTCGCAAGTACGGACTAGCGGGATATACAATGAGCAGTTCTTC.

This chain uses TRBV28 with TRBJ1-6; TRBD1 is a possible D gene (5 bases). Trimming took 6 bases from V and 5 from J, leaving 17 bases between them. The CDR3 consists of 16 residues. CDR1 is MDHEN, CDR2 SYDVKM, per germline. The CDR3 loop is CASSPFVGRDNSPLHF. CDR3 coding DNA: TGTGCCAGCAGCCCCTTCGTGGGCAGGGATAATTCACCCCTCCACTTT.

This clone was picked up one time. The chain recombines TRBV28 with TRBJ1-1; D possibly corresponds to TRBD1 (5 bases). The CDR3 has 14 residues. The V end lost 8 bases, the J end lost 0 bases, and 13 bases lay between the germline ends. Germline V gene data show CDR1 as MDHEN and CDR2 as SYDVKM. The CDR3 nucleotides read TGTGCCAGCGGAGTACTGACAGTGAACACTGAAGCTTTCTTT. Protein: CASGVLTVNTEAFF.

The chain carries TRBV9 and TRBJ1-4, with 8 bases identical to TRBD1. CDR1 is SGDLS, CDR2 YYNGEE, per germline. V shed 2 bases and J 7 bases; nucleotides not matched to a gene: 7. This CDR3 is 15 amino acids long. CDR3 region: CASSVDRGGSEKLFF. The CDR3, as DNA: TGTGCCAGCAGCGTCGACAGGGGCGGCTCTGAAAAACTGTTTTTT.

This chain connects TRBV5-6 to TRBJ2-3, with D hard to call. The CDR3 runs 13 residues. Germline V CDR1 and CDR2: SGHDT, YYEEEE. Trimming took 4 bases from V and 1 from J, leaving 7 bases between them. The CDR3 is CASSRRGTDTQYF. The CDR3 coding sequence is TGTGCCAGCAGCCGCCGGGGCACAGATACGCAGTATTTT.

The chain employs TRBV24-1 and TRBJ2-3; 8 bases fit TRBD1. Losses at the gene ends were 2 bases for V and 2 bases for J; bases not matched to a gene: 8. The CDR3 runs to 17 residues. Germline CDR1 KGHDR, CDR2 SFDVKD. The CDR3 spells CATSDSPRTGYTDTQYF. The CDR3 DNA sequence: TGTGCCACCAGTGATTCCCCCCGGACAGGGTACACAGATACGCAGTATTTT.

The V call is TRBV3-1 (or the pseudogene TRBV3-2), the J call TRBJ1-1, with a possible D match to TRBD1 (6 bases). This CDR3 has 15 amino acids. Germline V gene lookup returns CDR1 LGHDT and CDR2 YNNKEL (reference sequence). V lost 4 bases to trimming and J lost 0 bases, with 12 bases between them. This chain's CDR3 is CASSLSQGVNTEAFF. As DNA, the CDR3 is TGTGCCAGCAGCCTCTCACAGGGAGTGAACACTGAAGCTTTCTTT.

DNA of the CDR3: TGTGCCAGCAGCGACGTGTGGAGGTCCGACTCCTATGGCTACACCTTC. It yields the protein CASSDVWRSDSYGYTF. The gene calls are TRBV2 and TRBJ1-2; D is unresolved. V was shortened by 6 bases and J by 4 bases, with 21 bases between the two germline ends. The CDR3 loop spans 16 amino acids. In germline, CDR1 is SNHLY, CDR2 FYNNEI.

V gene TRBV27 combines with J gene TRBJ2-5; 12 bases fit TRBD2. The CDR3 is made up of 15 amino acids. Germline CDR1 MNHEY, CDR2 SMNVEV (reference sequence). With 2 bases clipped from V and 4 bases from J, the junction kept 2 bases outside the gene matches. In DNA, the CDR3 is TGTGCCAGCAGTTTACTAGCGGGAGGGGTAGAGACCCAGTACTTC. It encodes CASSLLAGGVETQYF.

The J gene is TRBJ1-1, the V gene TRBV5-1; TRBD1 aligns across 8 bases. The CDR3 length is 16 residues. V trimming: 4 bases; J trimming: 1 base; junction bases outside the gene matches: 9. Per the germline V gene, CDR1 is SGHRS and CDR2 is YFSETQ. The CDR3 DNA reads TGCGCCAGCAGCCGGGGGACAGGCGCGCCGAACACTGAAGCTTTCTTT. This encodes CASSRGTGAPNTEAFF.